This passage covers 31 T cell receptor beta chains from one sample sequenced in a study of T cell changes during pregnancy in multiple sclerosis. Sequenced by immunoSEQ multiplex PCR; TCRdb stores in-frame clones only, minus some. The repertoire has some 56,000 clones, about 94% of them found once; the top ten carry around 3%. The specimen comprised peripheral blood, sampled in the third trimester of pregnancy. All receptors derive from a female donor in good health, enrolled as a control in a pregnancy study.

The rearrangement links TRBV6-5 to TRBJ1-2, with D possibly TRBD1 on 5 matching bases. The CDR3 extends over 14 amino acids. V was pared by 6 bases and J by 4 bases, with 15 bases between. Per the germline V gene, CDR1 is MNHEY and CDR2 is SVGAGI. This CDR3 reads CASSYGGEGYGYTF. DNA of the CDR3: TGTGCCAGCAGCTACGGGGGGGAGGGCTATGGCTACACCTTC.

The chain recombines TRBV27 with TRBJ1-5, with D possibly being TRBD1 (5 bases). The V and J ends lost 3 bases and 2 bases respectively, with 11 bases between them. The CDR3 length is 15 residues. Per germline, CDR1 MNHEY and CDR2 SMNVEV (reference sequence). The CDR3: CASSFFGGGNQPQHF. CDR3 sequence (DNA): TGTGCCAGCAGTTTCTTCGGGGGGGGCAATCAGCCCCAGCATTTT.

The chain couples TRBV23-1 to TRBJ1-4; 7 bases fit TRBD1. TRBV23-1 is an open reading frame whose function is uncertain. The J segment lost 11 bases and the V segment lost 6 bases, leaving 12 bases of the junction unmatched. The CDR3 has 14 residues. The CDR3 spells CASSPDRAEVKLFF. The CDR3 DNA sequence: TGCGCCAGCAGCCCCGACAGGGCAGAGGTTAAACTGTTTTTT.

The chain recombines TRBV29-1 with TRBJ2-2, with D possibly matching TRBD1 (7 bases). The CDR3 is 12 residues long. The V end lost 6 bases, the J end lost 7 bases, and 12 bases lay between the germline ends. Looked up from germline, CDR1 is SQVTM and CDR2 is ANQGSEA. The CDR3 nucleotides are TGCAGCGTGGGTCAGGGGGGCGGGGAGCTGTTTTTT. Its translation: CSVGQGGGELFF.

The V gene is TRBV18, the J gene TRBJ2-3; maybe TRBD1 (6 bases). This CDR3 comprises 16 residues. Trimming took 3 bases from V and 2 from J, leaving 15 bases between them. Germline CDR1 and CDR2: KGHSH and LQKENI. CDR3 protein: CASSPIQGSITDTQYF. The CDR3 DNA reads TGTGCCAGCTCACCTATACAGGGCTCAATCACAGATACGCAGTATTTT.

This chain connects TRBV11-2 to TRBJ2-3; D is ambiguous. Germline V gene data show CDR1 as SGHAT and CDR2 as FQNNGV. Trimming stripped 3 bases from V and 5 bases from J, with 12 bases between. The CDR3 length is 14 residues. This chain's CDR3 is CASSFRLSQDTQYF. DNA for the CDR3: TGTGCCAGCAGCTTCCGACTGAGTCAAGATACGCAGTATTTT.

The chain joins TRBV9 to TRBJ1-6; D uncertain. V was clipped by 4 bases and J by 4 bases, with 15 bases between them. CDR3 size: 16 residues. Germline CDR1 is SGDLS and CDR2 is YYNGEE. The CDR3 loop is CASSPLADTYNSPLHF. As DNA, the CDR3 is TGTGCCAGCAGCCCCCTCGCGGATACTTATAATTCACCCCTCCACTTT.

CDR3 DNA: TGTGCCAGCAGCACCGGGACAGGGGAAACAGATACGCAGTATTTT. Translation gives CASSTGTGETDTQYF. This chain joins TRBV11-3 and TRBJ2-3; TRBD1 matches 10 bases. This CDR3 comprises 15 residues. The germline V gene encodes CDR1 SGHNT and CDR2 YENEEA. V shed 5 bases and J 3 bases; nucleotides not matched to a gene: 5.

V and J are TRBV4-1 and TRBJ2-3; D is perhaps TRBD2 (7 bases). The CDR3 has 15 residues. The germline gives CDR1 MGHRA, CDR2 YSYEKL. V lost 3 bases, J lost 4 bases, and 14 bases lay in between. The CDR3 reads CASSHSGEGADTQYF. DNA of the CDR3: TGCGCCAGCAGCCATTCGGGGGAGGGGGCAGATACGCAGTATTTT.

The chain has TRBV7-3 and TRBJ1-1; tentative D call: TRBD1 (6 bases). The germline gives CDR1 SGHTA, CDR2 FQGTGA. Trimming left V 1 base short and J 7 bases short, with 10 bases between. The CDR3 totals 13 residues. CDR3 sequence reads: CASSLRGQGEAFF. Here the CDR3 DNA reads TGTGCCAGCAGCTTAAGGGGGCAAGGTGAAGCTTTCTTT.

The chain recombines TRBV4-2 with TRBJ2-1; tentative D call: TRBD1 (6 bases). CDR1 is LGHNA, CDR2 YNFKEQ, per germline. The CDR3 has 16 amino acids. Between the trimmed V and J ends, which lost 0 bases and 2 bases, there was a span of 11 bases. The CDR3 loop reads CASSQDEGDPYNEQFF. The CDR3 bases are TGTGCCAGCAGCCAAGATGAGGGGGACCCCTACAATGAGCAGTTCTTC.

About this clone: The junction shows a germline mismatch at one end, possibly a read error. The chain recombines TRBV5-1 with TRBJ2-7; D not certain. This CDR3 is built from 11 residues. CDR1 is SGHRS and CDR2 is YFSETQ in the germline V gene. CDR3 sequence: CASAESFEQYF. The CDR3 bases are TGCGCCAGCGCGGAATCCTTCGAGCAGTACTTC.

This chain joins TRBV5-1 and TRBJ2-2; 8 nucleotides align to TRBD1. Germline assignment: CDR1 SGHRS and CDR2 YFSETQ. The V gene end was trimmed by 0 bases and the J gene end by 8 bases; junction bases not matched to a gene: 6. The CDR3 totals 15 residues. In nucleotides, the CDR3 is TGCGCCAGCAGCTTGGGGGACAGGCGCACTGGGGAGCTGTTTTTT. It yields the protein CASSLGDRRTGELFF.

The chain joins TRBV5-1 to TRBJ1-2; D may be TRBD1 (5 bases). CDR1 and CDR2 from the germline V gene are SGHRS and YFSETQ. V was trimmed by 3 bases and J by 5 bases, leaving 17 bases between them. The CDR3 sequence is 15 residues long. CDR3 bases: TGCGCCAGCAGCTGGGGGGGTGAGGTTAAATATGGCTACACCTTC. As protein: CASSWGGEVKYGYTF.

The CDR3: CASSLEASGRAGTGELFF. Written as DNA, the CDR3 is TGCGCCAGCAGCTTGGAGGCTAGCGGGAGGGCAGGCACCGGGGAGCTGTTTTTT. The chain recombines TRBV5-1 with TRBJ2-2; 12 bases line up with TRBD2. Germline CDR1 SGHRS, CDR2 YFSETQ. The J segment lost 4 bases and the V segment lost 0 bases, leaving 7 bases of the junction unmatched. This CDR3 is 18 amino acids long.

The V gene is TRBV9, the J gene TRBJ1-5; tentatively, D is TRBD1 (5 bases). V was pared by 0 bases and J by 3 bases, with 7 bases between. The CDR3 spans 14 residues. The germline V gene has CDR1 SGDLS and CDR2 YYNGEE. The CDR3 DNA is TGTGCCAGCAGCGTAGTGGACACCAATCAGCCCCAGCATTTT. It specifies CASSVVDTNQPQHF.

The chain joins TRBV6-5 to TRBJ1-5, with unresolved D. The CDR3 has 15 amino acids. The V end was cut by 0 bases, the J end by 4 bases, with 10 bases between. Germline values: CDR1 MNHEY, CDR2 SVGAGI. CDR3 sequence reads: CASSYSGSSNQPQHF. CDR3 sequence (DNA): TGTGCCAGCAGTTACTCGGGCAGTTCAAATCAGCCCCAGCATTTT.

CDR3 nucleotides: TGTGCCAGCTCACTGTACTCCGAGAACAACTATGGCTACACCTTC. Residues: CASSLYSENNYGYTF. The V gene is TRBV18, the J gene TRBJ1-2; D remains ambiguous. The germline CDR1 and CDR2 sequences are KGHSH and LQKENI. V was pared by 4 bases and J by 2 bases, with 14 bases between. The CDR3 totals 15 residues.

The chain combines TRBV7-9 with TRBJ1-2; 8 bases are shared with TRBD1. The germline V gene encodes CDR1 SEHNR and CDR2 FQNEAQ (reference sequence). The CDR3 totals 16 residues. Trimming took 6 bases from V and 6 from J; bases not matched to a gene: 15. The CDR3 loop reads CASSTNPGQGENGYTF. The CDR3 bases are TGTGCCAGCAGTACCAATCCAGGACAGGGTGAAAATGGCTACACCTTC.

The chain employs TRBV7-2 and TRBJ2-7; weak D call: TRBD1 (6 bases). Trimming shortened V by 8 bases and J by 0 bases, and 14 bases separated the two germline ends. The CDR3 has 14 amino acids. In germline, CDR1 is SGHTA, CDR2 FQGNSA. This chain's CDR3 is CASRGWDTSYEQYF. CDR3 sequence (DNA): TGTGCCAGCCGCGGATGGGACACCTCCTACGAGCAGTACTTC.

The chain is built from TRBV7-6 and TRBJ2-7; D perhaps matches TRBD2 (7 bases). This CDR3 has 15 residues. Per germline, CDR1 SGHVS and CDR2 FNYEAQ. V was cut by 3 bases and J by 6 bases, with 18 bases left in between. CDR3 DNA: TGTGCCAGCAGCTTGGTTGCGGGGGCGGATCGCGAGCAGTACTTC. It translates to CASSLVAGADREQYF. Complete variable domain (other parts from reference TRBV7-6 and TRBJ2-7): GAGVSQSPRYKVTKRGQDVALRCDPISGHVSLYWYRQALGQGPEFLTYFNYEAQQDKSGLPNDRFSAERPEGSISTLTIQRTEQRDSAMYRCASSLVAGADREQYFGPGTRLTVT.

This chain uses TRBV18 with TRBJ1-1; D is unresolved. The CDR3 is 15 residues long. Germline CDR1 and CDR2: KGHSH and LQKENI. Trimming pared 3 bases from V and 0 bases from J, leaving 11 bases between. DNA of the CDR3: TGTGCCAGCTCACCTGCCGGGTTCATGAACACTGAAGCTTTCTTT. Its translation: CASSPAGFMNTEAFF.

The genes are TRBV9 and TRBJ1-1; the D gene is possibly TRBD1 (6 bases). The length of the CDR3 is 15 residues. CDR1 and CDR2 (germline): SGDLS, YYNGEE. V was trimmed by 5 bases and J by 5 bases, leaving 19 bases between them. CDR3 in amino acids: CASRRGGGQWTEAFF. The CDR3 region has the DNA TGTGCCAGCAGACGTGGGGGGGGGCAATGGACTGAAGCTTTCTTT.

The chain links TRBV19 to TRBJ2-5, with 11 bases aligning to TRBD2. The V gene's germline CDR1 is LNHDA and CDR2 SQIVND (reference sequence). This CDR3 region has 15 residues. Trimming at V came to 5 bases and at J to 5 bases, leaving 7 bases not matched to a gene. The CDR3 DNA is TGTGCCAGTAGTGCCACCTCTAGCGGGGGGGAGACCCAGTACTTC. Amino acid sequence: CASSATSSGGETQYF.

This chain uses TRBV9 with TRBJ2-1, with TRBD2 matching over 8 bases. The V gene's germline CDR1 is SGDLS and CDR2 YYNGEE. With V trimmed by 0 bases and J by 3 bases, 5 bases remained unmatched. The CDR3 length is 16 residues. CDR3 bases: TGTGCCAGCAGCGTAGAGCTGGGACTAGTCTACAATGAGCAGTTCTTC. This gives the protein CASSVELGLVYNEQFF. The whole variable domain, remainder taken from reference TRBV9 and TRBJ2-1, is DSGVTQTPKHLITATGQRVTLRCSPRSGDLSVYWYQQSLDQGLQFLIQYYNGEERAKGNILERFSAQQFPDLHSELNLSSLELGDSALYFCASSVELGLVYNEQFFGPGTRLTVL.

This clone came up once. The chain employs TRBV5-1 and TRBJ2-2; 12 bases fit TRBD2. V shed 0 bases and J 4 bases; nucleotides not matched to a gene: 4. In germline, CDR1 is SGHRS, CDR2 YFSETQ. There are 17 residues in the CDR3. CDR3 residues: CASSLETSGSRTGELFF. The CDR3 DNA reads TGCGCCAGCAGCTTGGAGACTAGCGGGAGCCGCACCGGGGAGCTGTTTTTT.

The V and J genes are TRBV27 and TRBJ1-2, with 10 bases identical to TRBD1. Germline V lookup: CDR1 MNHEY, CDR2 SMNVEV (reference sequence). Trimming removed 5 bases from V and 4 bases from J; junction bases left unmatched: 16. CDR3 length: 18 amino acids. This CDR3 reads CASSPHVLGTGEGYGYTF. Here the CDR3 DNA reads TGTGCCAGCAGTCCTCACGTATTAGGGACAGGGGAGGGCTATGGCTACACCTTC.

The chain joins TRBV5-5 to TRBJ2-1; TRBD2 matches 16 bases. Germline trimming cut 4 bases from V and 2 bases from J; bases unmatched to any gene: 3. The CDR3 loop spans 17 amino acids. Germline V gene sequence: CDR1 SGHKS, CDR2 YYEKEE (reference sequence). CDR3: CASSPGTSGGAYNEQFF. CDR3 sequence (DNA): TGTGCCAGCAGCCCCGGGACTAGCGGGGGGGCCTACAATGAGCAGTTCTTC.

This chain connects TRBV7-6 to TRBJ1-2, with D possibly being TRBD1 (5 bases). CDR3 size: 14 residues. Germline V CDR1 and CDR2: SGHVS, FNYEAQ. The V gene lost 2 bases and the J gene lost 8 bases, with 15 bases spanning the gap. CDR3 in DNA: TGTGCCAGCAGCTTAACAACGCAGGGAGGCGGCTACACCTTC. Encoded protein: CASSLTTQGGGYTF.

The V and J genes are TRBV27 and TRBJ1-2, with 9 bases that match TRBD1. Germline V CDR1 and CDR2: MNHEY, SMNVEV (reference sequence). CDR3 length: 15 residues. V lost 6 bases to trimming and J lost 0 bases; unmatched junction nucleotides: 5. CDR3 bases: TGTGCCAGCAGCGTAGACAGGGGGGCTAACTATGGCTACACCTTC. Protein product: CASSVDRGANYGYTF.

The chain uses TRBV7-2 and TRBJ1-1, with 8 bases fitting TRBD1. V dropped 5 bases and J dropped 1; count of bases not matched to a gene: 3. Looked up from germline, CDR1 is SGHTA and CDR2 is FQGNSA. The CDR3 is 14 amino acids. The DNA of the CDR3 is TGTGCCAGCAGCCTGACAGGGGAGAACACTGAAGCTTTCTTT. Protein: CASSLTGENTEAFF.